Described below is a single T cell receptor (beta chain) sequence and its context. Its specificity is not known. Germline V gene data show CDR1 as SGHRS and CDR2 as YFSETQ. There are 14 residues in the CDR3. Deletions cut 4 bases from V and 9 bases from J, with 14 bases between. The data stem from a study of T cell responses to AZD1222 COVID-19 vaccine. Study results and caveats: Spike-specific TCR breadth and depth were elevated following two AZD1222 doses. As reported, nearly half of all spike-specific TCRs target variant regions that are unmutated.

Produced via immunoSEQ multiplex PCR; TCRdb's table is partial and in-frame only. The sample carries around 130,000 clones, around nine tenths recorded once. Specimen: peripheral blood, collected on day 0 of AZD1222 vaccination. The source is an adult in good health. V gene TRBV5-1 combines with J gene TRBJ1-6, with a possible D match to TRBD1 (6 bases). The CDR3 sequence is CASSLGQTGSPLHF. Written as DNA, the CDR3 is TGCGCCAGCAGCCTCGGACAGACCGGTTCACCCCTCCACTTT.